A selection of T cell receptor beta chains follows, all from one sample in a study of beta chain features in type 1 diabetes. Data came from immunoSEQ multiplex PCR; TCRdb stores just in-frame clones and leaves some out. This table has around 150,000 clones, around a tenth appearing once. Sequences were obtained from central memory CD4+ T cells from blood. The receptor source for this set is a man aged 25-45 years with type 1 diabetes. Each CDR3 is given with its conserved first and last residue. The D gene is left open where the match is weak. Clone size is stated in some rows and not others, as once, few, many or a class when expanded.

abundance	v_gene	d_gene	j_gene	CDR3aa	CDR3nt
few	TRBV28	NA	TRBJ1-2	CATNPGVGYGYTF	TGTGCCACCAACCCAGGGGTGGGCTATGGCTACACCTTC
few	TRBV18	NA	TRBJ1-1	CASSPQQDNTEAFF	TGTGCCAGCTCACCACAACAGGACAACACTGAAGCTTTCTTT
NA	TRBV15	NA	TRBJ2-5	CATSGSGGVGETQYF	TGTGCCACCAGCGGATCCGGGGGAGTTGGGGAGACCCAGTACTTC
few	TRBV28	NA	TRBJ2-5	CASSLSGQETQYF	TGTGCCAGCAGTTTGTCGGGGCAAGAGACCCAGTACTTC
NA	TRBV7-2	TRBD2	TRBJ2-3	CASSLVAGDSVDTQYF	TGTGCCAGCAGCTTAGTGGCGGGAGATTCAGTAGATACGCAGTATTTT
NA	TRBV6-6	NA	TRBJ2-1	CASSDNGNSYNEQFF	TGTGCCAGCAGTGACAACGGGAACTCCTACAATGAGCAGTTCTTC
NA	TRBV7-2	NA	TRBJ2-7	CASSPGSLEQYF	TGTGCCAGCAGCCCCGGGAGCCTCGAGCAGTACTTC
NA	TRBV11-2	NA	TRBJ1-1	CASRGQPNTEAFF	TGTGCCAGCCGCGGACAGCCAAACACTGAAGCTTTCTTT
NA	TRBV9	NA	TRBJ2-5	CASSVEGADQETQYF	TGTGCCAGCAGCGTAGAAGGGGCGGACCAAGAGACCCAGTACTTC
few	TRBV6-5	TRBD2	TRBJ2-2	CASSYDLAGTGELFF	TGTGCCAGCAGTTACGACTTAGCGGGAACCGGGGAGCTGTTTTTT
few	TRBV7-2	NA	TRBJ2-3	CASSRSGVRSDTQYF	TGTGCCAGCAGCCGGTCGGGGGTTCGGTCCGATACGCAGTATTTT
few	TRBV29-1	TRBD1	TRBJ1-1	CSAEGAGGKLEAFF	TGCAGCGCAGAGGGGGCAGGGGGCAAGCTTGAAGCTTTCTTT
NA	TRBV7-7	NA	TRBJ2-6	CASSASSGANVLTF	TGTGCCAGCAGCGCGAGCTCTGGGGCCAACGTCCTGACTTTC
few	TRBV29-1	TRBD1	TRBJ1-5	CSVGQGLNQPQHF	TGCAGCGTGGGACAGGGACTCAATCAGCCCCAGCATTTT
NA	TRBV5-1	TRBD2	TRBJ2-1	CASSPGTSRYNEQFF	TGCGCCAGCAGTCCCGGGACTAGCAGATACAATGAGCAGTTCTTC
NA	TRBV21-1	NA	TRBJ2-2	CASSHPGLAGTGELFF	TGTGCCAGCAGCCACCCGGGACTAGCGGGCACCGGGGAGCTGTTTTTT
NA	TRBV29-1	NA	TRBJ2-7	CSVEASYEQYF	TGCAGCGTTGAAGCCAGCTACGAGCAGTACTTC
NA	TRBV5-1	TRBD1	TRBJ2-5	CASSPTGTVLGETQYF	TGCGCCAGCAGCCCAACAGGGACAGTCCTTGGGGAGACCCAGTACTTC
NA	TRBV28	TRBD2	TRBJ2-3	CASSLAGDSTQYF	TGTGCCAGCAGCCTAGCGGGAGATAGTACGCAGTATTTT
few	TRBV28	NA	TRBJ2-7	CASRPQGVGGYEQYF	TGTGCCAGCAGACCCCAGGGGGTGGGAGGCTACGAGCAGTACTTC
few	TRBV18	TRBD1	TRBJ2-7	CASSRQGRYEQYF	TGTGCCAGCTCCCGACAGGGAAGGTACGAGCAGTACTTC
NA	TRBV4-2	NA	TRBJ2-2	CASSPVAGTGGELFF	TGTGCCAGCAGCCCTGTTGCGGGGACGGGGGGGGAGCTGTTTTTT